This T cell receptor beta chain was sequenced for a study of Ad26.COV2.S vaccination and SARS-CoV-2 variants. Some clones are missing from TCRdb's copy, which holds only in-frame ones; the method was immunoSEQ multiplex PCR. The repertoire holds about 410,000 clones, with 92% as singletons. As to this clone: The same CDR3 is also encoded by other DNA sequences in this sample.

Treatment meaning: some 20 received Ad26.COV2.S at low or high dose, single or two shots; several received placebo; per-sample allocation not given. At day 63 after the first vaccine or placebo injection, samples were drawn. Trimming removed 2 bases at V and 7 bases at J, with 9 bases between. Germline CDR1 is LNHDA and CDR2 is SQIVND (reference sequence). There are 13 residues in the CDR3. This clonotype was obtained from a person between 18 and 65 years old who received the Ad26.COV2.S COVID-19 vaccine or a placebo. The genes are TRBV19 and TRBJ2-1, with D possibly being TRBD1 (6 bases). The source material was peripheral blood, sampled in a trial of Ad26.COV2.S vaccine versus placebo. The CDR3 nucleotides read TGTGCCAGTAGTATAAGGGGGTCAAATGAGCAGTTCTTC. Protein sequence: CASSIRGSNEQFF.